The subject of this entry is one T cell receptor (beta chain). This CDR3 has 13 amino acids. The V end was cut by 4 bases, the J end by 2 bases, with 7 bases between. The germline gives CDR1 SGDLS, CDR2 YYNGEE. This specimen comes from a study of blood T cell repertoires in COVID-19. The wider study: Acute and convalescent COVID-19 specimens originated in the United States, Italy and Spain. PBMCs, B-cell-depleted T cells, or T cells were the source of the cDNA or gDNA that made up the material.

In the authors' workflow: Amplification of reference gene primers was used by the study to estimate nucleated cell counts. The repertoire was sequenced with immunoSEQ multiplex PCR; TCRdb's copy has only in-frame clones and lacks some. D and trimming were read from the DNA, whereas the V and J calls and clone size are those reported in that table. The table shows 220,000 or so clones, with approximately 81% occurring only once. This receptor was obtained from a man younger than 45 with active or convalescent COVID-19. The sequenced sample consisted of peripheral blood. The chain joins TRBV9 to TRBJ1-3, with D unclear. The DNA of the CDR3 is TGTGCCAGCAGCCGAGAAACTGGAAACACCATATATTTT. This gives the protein CASSRETGNTIYF. The whole variable domain, remainder taken from reference TRBV9 and TRBJ1-3, is DSGVTQTPKHLITATGQRVTLRCSPRSGDLSVYWYQQSLDQGLQFLIQYYNGEERAKGNILERFSAQQFPDLHSELNLSSLELGDSALYFCASSRETGNTIYFGEGSWLTVV.